This section outlines one T cell receptor (beta chain) sequence together with its context. The antigen remains unidentified. Donors were Caucasian adults residing in Nashville, Tennessee, USA. It was into CD45RA+ naive and CD45RA-negative memory subsets that the CD4+ cells were split. This sample is part of a study of shared clonotypes between healthy human individuals. Libraries were prepared by immunoSEQ multiplex PCR; TCRdb keeps only in-frame clonotypes and omits some of them. This sample has roughly 2 million clones, with 90% to 95% found just once. Study-level results: Larger estimated richness was generally seen in naive subsets than in memory subsets.

The V gene's germline CDR1 is MNHNS and CDR2 SASEGT. This CDR3 has 12 amino acids. V was pared by 5 bases and J by 7 bases, with 8 bases between. The sequenced material came from naive CD4+ T cells sorted from blood. Subset noted: CD45RA+ positively selected. The receptor comes from a man in his late teens or twenties in good health. The chain is built from TRBV6-1 and TRBJ2-2; D unclear. The CDR3 DNA follows: TGTGCCAGCAGTATCGGATTCGGGGAGCTGTTTTTT. Amino acid sequence: CASSIGFGELFF.